This TCR beta chain appears in the sequencing data of a study of shared clonotypes between healthy human individuals. Study-wide points: Across four donors, naive CD4 shared roughly 5.2%, naive CD8 over 3%, memory CD4 2% to 2.5%, memory CD8 around 0.42%. It was anticipated that sequencing depth would influence how many clonotypes donors shared.

As to this clone: The antigen remains unidentified.

Clones were read by immunoSEQ multiplex PCR, and TCRdb kept only the in-frame ones, dropping some. The table lists under 750,000 clones, over 55% of them singletons. The receptor was isolated from a young woman in good health. What was sequenced was memory CD4+ T cells sorted from blood. Subset in this sample: CD45RA-negative fraction.

DNA of the CDR3: TGTGCCAGCAGCTCCGGGACTAGCGTTTACTTC. This codes for CASSSGTSVYF. V usage is TRBV11-2 and J usage is TRBJ2-4; 10 bases are shared with TRBD2. CDR1 is SGHAT, CDR2 FQNNGV, per germline. The CDR3 loop spans 11 amino acids. Losses at the gene ends were 4 bases for V and 16 bases for J; bases not matched to a gene: 4.